This T cell receptor beta chain was recorded in a study of T cell repertoires in cytomegalovirus infection. About the study: HLA-B-restricted CMV epitopes that are well studied were used alongside recently identified HLA-C-restricted ones. Indications came from public TCR beta signatures; they pointed to CMV infection and to a matching HLA type.

TCRdb analysed the reads with MiXCR anew, one entry per CDR3 protein. The sample records about 830,000 distinct CDR3 sequences, around a third being singletons. Study-wide points: Carriers of CMV plus the relevant HLA were identified by cumulative public TCR beta family frequency. The response measured ex vivo was dominated by TCR beta clonotypes (HLA-C-restricted and CMV-specific).

V was pared by 4 bases and J by 0 bases, with 12 bases of the junction left unmatched. This CDR3 has 20 residues. Germline CDR1 LGHNA, CDR2 YSLEER. Note on this clonotype: The antigen remains unidentified.

The V and J genes are TRBV4-3 and TRBJ2-1, with 13 bases that match TRBD2. Here the sequenced sample was cultured CD8+ T cells from PBMCs, taken from culture after CMV antigen stimulation. The TCR originated in a human donor in good health (CMV status not recorded). Some clones in this sample may be carry-over from other donors' samples. CDR3 region: CASSLLGLAGSGGSYNEQFF. In DNA, the CDR3 is TGCGCCAGCAGCCTTTTGGGACTAGCGGGGTCTGGGGGCTCCTACAATGAGCAGTTCTTC.